The 19 T cell receptor beta chains below all came from one sample that was sequenced in a study of T cell responses to AZD1222 COVID-19 vaccine. The table came from immunoSEQ multiplex PCR; TCRdb's copy has only in-frame clones and leaves some out. The sample records fewer than 90,000 clones, 75% to 95% being singletons. This specimen was peripheral blood, taken 28 days after the second AZD1222 dose. The receptor set was obtained from an adult who received the AZD1222 COVID-19 vaccine.

The genes are TRBV7-2 and TRBJ1-2; D not resolved. The V end was cut by 5 bases, the J end by 0 bases, with 10 bases between. The germline V gene encodes CDR1 SGHTA and CDR2 FQGNSA. This CDR3 spans 14 amino acids. DNA of the CDR3: TGTGCCAGCAGCCATGACCCGGCTAACTATGGCTACACCTTC. It specifies CASSHDPANYGYTF.

The chain is built from TRBV7-3 and TRBJ2-7; D might be TRBD1 or TRBD2, each matching 5 bases. V shed 0 bases and J shed 5 bases, with 14 bases lying between them. Germline loops: CDR1 SGHTA, CDR2 FQGTGA. This CDR3 region has 15 residues. The CDR3 DNA follows: TGTGCCAGCAGCTTAACGGGGGACGGGCGGGACGAGCAGTACTTC. Encoded protein: CASSLTGDGRDEQYF.

V is TRBV5-1 and J is TRBJ1-2; no clear D gene. Germline CDR1 and CDR2: SGHRS and YFSETQ. Trimming took 4 bases from V and 5 from J, leaving 12 bases between them. CDR3 length: 13 amino acids. CDR3 loop: CASSPQTTYGYTF. CDR3 nucleotides: TGCGCCAGCAGCCCGCAGACGACTTATGGCTACACCTTC.

CDR3 sequence reads: CASTQTVANYGYTF. The CDR3 DNA reads TGTGCCAGCACCCAAACCGTAGCTAACTATGGCTACACCTTC. This chain joins TRBV6-5 and TRBJ1-2; D not certain. The CDR3 extends over 14 amino acids. Trimming took off 7 bases at V and 0 bases at J, with 12 bases between the two ends. CDR1 is MNHEY and CDR2 is SVGAGI in the germline V gene.

V gene TRBV10-3 combines with J gene TRBJ2-6, with a possible D match to TRBD2 (6 bases). CDR1 is ENHRY and CDR2 is SYGVKD in the germline V gene. The V end was cut by 7 bases, the J end by 0 bases, with 22 bases between. The CDR3 covers 19 residues. In DNA, the CDR3 is TGTGCCATCACCACGGGGGTACAGAAGTTTCCCTCTGGGGCCAACGTCCTGACTTTC. Its protein product is CAITTGVQKFPSGANVLTF.

The V call is TRBV10-3, the J call TRBJ2-1; D call uncertain. The CDR3 length is 13 residues. V dropped 4 bases and J dropped 4 bases, with 8 bases sitting between them. The germline CDR1 and CDR2 sequences are ENHRY and SYGVKD. The DNA of the CDR3 is TGTGCCATCAGTGTTGGCTCGTACAATGAGCAGTTCTTC. Protein product: CAISVGSYNEQFF.

This sequence joins TRBV9 and TRBJ1-4, with D perhaps matching TRBD1 (6 bases). This CDR3 is built from 15 residues. Germline CDR1 is SGDLS and CDR2 is YYNGEE. V lost 5 bases and J lost 3, with 14 bases in between. CDR3: CASSGTTGANEKLFF. CDR3 coding DNA: TGTGCCAGCAGTGGGACGACAGGTGCTAATGAAAAACTGTTTTTT.

The rearrangement uses TRBV6-5 and TRBJ2-3, with D perhaps matching TRBD1 or TRBD2 (5 bases each). Trimming left V 0 bases short and J 0 bases short, with 10 bases between. This CDR3 is built from 16 residues. CDR1 and CDR2 from the germline V gene are MNHEY and SVGAGI. CDR3 protein: CASSYSRGKSTDTQYF. CDR3 DNA: TGTGCCAGCAGTTACTCCCGGGGCAAGAGCACAGATACGCAGTATTTT.

The CDR3 sequence: CASSIRQGANTIYF. CDR3 bases: TGTGCCAGTAGTATTCGGCAGGGAGCAAACACCATATATTTT. The rearrangement uses TRBV19 and TRBJ1-3, with D possibly being TRBD1 (5 bases). Trimming left V 3 bases short and J 6 bases short, with 12 bases between. From germline, CDR1 is LNHDA and CDR2 SQIVND (reference sequence). The CDR3 is made up of 14 amino acids.

The chain couples TRBV6-5 to TRBJ1-6, with 8 bases lining up with TRBD1. Trimming took 8 bases from V and 8 from J; bases not matched to a gene: 2. Germline values: CDR1 MNHEY, CDR2 SVGAGI. The CDR3 spans 12 residues. Here the CDR3 reads CASGTGDSPLHF. The CDR3 DNA follows: TGTGCCAGCGGGACAGGTGATTCACCCCTCCACTTT.

V gene TRBV9 combines with J gene TRBJ1-1; 9 nucleotides line up with TRBD1. The V gene's germline CDR1 is SGDLS and CDR2 YYNGEE. The CDR3 is 15 amino acids. V lost 4 bases to trimming and J lost 0 bases; unmatched junction nucleotides: 4. The CDR3 nucleotides read TGTGCCAGCAGCCTGGACAGGGGAGTGAACACTGAAGCTTTCTTT. The encoded protein is CASSLDRGVNTEAFF.

This chain links TRBV27 with TRBJ1-5, with TRBD1 matching over 8 bases. CDR3 length equals 14 residues. V lost 3 bases to trimming and J lost 3 bases; unmatched junction nucleotides: 1. Germline CDR1 is MNHEY and CDR2 is SMNVEV (reference sequence). CDR3 loop: CASSFQGANQPQHF. DNA for the CDR3: TGTGCCAGCAGTTTCCAGGGGGCCAATCAGCCCCAGCATTTT.

The chain employs TRBV6-6 and TRBJ1-1, with a tentative D call TRBD1 (6 bases). Germline V lookup: CDR1 MNHNY, CDR2 SVGAGI (reference sequence). This CDR3 spans 14 amino acids. Trimming left V 7 bases short and J 5 bases short, with 17 bases between. The CDR3, as DNA: TGTGCCAGCATCACAGGGCAGGGCTGGACTGAAGCTTTCTTT. Its protein product is CASITGQGWTEAFF.

This chain joins TRBV28 and TRBJ1-6; weak D call: TRBD1 (5 bases). Germline V gene sequence: CDR1 MDHEN, CDR2 SYDVKM. The germline V and J ends were trimmed by 5 bases and 8 bases, with 10 bases remaining between them. There are 13 residues in the CDR3. CDR3 residues: CASSRGRDSPLHF. CDR3 DNA: TGTGCCAGCAGTAGGGGCAGAGATTCACCCCTCCACTTT. The whole variable domain, remainder taken from reference TRBV28 and TRBJ1-6, is DVKVTQSSRYLVKRTGEKVFLECVQDMDHENMFWYRQDPGLGLRLIYFSYDVKMKEKGDIPEGYSVSREKKERFSLILESASTNQTSMYLCASSRGRDSPLHFGNGTRLTVT.

The chain recombines TRBV2 with TRBJ2-7; 7 bases match TRBD2. The CDR3 covers 13 residues. Trimming at V came to 4 bases and at J to 5 bases, leaving 5 bases not matched to a gene. The germline V gene encodes CDR1 SNHLY and CDR2 FYNNEI. CDR3 bases: TGTGCCAGCAGTGCCAGACTAGCTGACGAGCAGTACTTC. Its protein is CASSARLADEQYF. Full variable domain (rest looked up from reference TRBV2 and TRBJ2-7): EPEVTQTPSHQVTQMGQEVILRCVPISNHLYFYWYRQILGQKVEFLVSFYNNEISEKSEIFDDQFSVERPDGSNFTLKIRSTKLEDSAMYFCASSARLADEQYFGPGTRLTVT.

V and J are TRBV4-2 and TRBJ2-3, with D perhaps assigned TRBD1 or TRBD2 (6 bases each). The germline V and J ends were trimmed by 3 bases and 1 base, with 11 bases remaining between them. The CDR3 contains 15 residues. Germline V gives CDR1 LGHNA, CDR2 YNFKEQ. The CDR3 sequence is CASSHGGRGTDTQYF. CDR3 in DNA: TGTGCCAGCAGCCATGGGGGGCGGGGCACAGATACGCAGTATTTT.

The chain employs TRBV5-1 and TRBJ1-2, with 8 bases lining up with TRBD1. The CDR3 runs to 14 residues. After removal of 4 bases from V and 6 bases from J, the junction contained 8 bases not matched to a gene. Germline V lookup: CDR1 SGHRS, CDR2 YFSETQ. The CDR3 sequence: CASSIGQGGDGYTF. In nucleotides, the CDR3 is TGCGCCAGCAGCATAGGACAGGGAGGGGATGGCTACACCTTC.

V and J are TRBV7-3 and TRBJ1-1, with D unclear. CDR3 length equals 14 residues. From germline, CDR1 is SGHTA and CDR2 FQGTGA. V lost 5 bases, J lost 4 bases, and 14 bases lay in between. The CDR3 loop reads CASSPEGSGTEAFF. The CDR3, as DNA: TGTGCCAGCAGCCCCGAGGGATCAGGCACTGAAGCTTTCTTT.

The chain combines TRBV27 with TRBJ2-3; 9 bases match TRBD2. This CDR3 contains 19 residues. The germline CDR1 and CDR2 sequences are MNHEY and SMNVEV (reference sequence). The V gene end was trimmed by 1 base and the J gene end by 6 bases; junction bases not matched to a gene: 17. The CDR3 is CASSLWVVSGRPRTDTQYF. DNA for the CDR3: TGTGCCAGCAGTTTATGGGTAGTCAGCGGGAGGCCCCGAACCGATACGCAGTATTTT.